This TCR beta chain was sequenced in a study of human T cells and chemical hapten exposure. Study conclusions and caveats: Expanded TCR sets contained significantly more large CDR3 similarity clusters than controls.

MiXCR, run by TCRdb on the RACE reads, gives a single entry per CDR3 protein. The sample records around 130,000 distinct CDR3 sequences, 10% to 15% being singletons. This clonotype was recorded many times. Its antigen is as yet unknown. Time point specified: patch test 2, 6 weeks after DPC sensitization. Treatment reported: therapeutic diphenylcyclopropenone sensitization with weekly scalp DPC. Drawing of blood took place ahead of applying each patch test. This receptor was taken from a woman aged 45-60 years with alopecia areata. Some clones in this sample may be carry-over from other donors' samples. Source: whole blood, taken in connection with sensitization to the hapten diphenylcyclopropenone (DPC).

The chain's CDR3 is CASSIRNTEAFF. CDR3 coding DNA: TGCGCCAGCAGTATCCGAAACACTGAAGCTTTCTTT. The chain uses TRBV10-2 and TRBJ1-1; D call uncertain. Trimming removed 5 bases from V and 2 bases from J, with 6 bases in between. The CDR3 consists of 12 residues. CDR1 is WSHSY and CDR2 is SAAADI in the germline V gene.